This T cell receptor beta chain was observed in a study of graft-versus-host responses after intestinal transplantation. Profiled with immunoSEQ multiplex PCR; TCRdb holds only in-frame clones, not every one. In the table there are some 18,000 clones, over 35% of which are singletons. Study-level findings and limits: Graft-donor T cell macrochimerism in patients accompanied high graft-versus-host to host-versus-graft clonal ratios in allografts.

Trimming took 3 bases from V and 3 from J; bases not matched to a gene: 7. This CDR3 contains 16 residues. Looked up from germline, CDR1 is SGDLS and CDR2 is YYNGEE. This clonotype was obtained from a human patient who received an intestinal transplant. The V and J genes are TRBV9 and TRBJ2-1, with 9 nucleotides matching TRBD2. The sample here was alloreactive CD4+ T cells from a mixed lymphocyte reaction culture, taken before intestinal transplant. The sample's subset: CFSE-low proliferating T cells sorted from roughly six-day pre-transplant mixed lymphocyte reaction (GvH or HvG direction). The CDR3 spells CASSERLADYYNEQFF. The CDR3 coding sequence is TGTGCCAGCAGCGAGAGACTAGCGGACTACTACAATGAGCAGTTCTTC.